The 20 T cell receptor beta chains listed next were all sequenced from one sample in a study of CD8 T cells in Susac syndrome (dated by TCRdb to about 2019). The library was obtained by the immunoSEQ multiplex PCR assay. RNA was extracted with the RNeasy kit and roughly 0.5 to 1 ug was reverse transcribed using random hexamers. TCRdb reprocessed the public reads (quality trimming at Q25 with fastp, clone calling with MiXCR) and kept in-frame beta chains. Duplicate CDR3 protein sequences are folded into a single record with the most common DNA and genes. The sample yields approximately 94,000 distinct CDR3 sequences; roughly 96% were counted once. The top ten hold around 0.3% of the sample. The sequenced sample was CD8+ T cells from PBMCs. The origin of the receptors is a human donor with Susac syndrome.

This chain connects TRBV29-1 to TRBJ1-2, with unresolved D. Trimming left V 4 bases short and J 1 base short, with 10 bases between. Germline CDR1 reads SQVTM; CDR2 reads ANQGSEA. This CDR3 comprises 13 residues. The CDR3 DNA sequence: TGCAGCGTTGGGGAAGTCGATAACTATGGCTACACCTTC. Residues: CSVGEVDNYGYTF.

This chain links TRBV20-1 with TRBJ2-5; D is undetermined. With 4 bases removed from V and 4 bases from J, the gap between germline ends came to 7 bases. The V gene's germline CDR1 is DFQATT and CDR2 SNEGSKA (reference sequence). This CDR3 is 11 amino acids long. The CDR3 is CSATLIETQYF. The CDR3 coding sequence is TGCAGTGCTACCCTCATAGAGACCCAGTACTTC.

V and J are TRBV29-1 and TRBJ1-2, with 10 bases matching TRBD1. Germline V gene data show CDR1 as SQVTM and CDR2 as ANQGSEA. The CDR3 extends over 14 amino acids. The trim removed 3 bases at V and 8 bases at J, leaving 9 bases unmatched. CDR3 DNA: TGCAGCGTTGAGGCCGACAGGGGGCTGGAAGGCTACACCTTC. Translating it yields CSVEADRGLEGYTF.

The J gene is TRBJ2-6, the V gene TRBV6-2 or TRBV6-3; D is perhaps TRBD2 (5 bases). Germline loops: CDR1 MNHEY, CDR2 SVGEGT. Between the trimmed V and J ends, which lost 6 bases and 0 bases, there was a span of 9 bases. This CDR3 is built from 15 residues. The CDR3 here is CASRAGVSGANVLTF. CDR3 nucleotides: TGTGCCAGCAGGGCCGGGGTCTCTGGGGCCAACGTCCTGACTTTC.

The count of this clonotype is one. CDR3: CASSQMGSYNSPLHF. CDR3 bases: TGTGCCAGCAGCCAGATGGGCTCCTATAATTCACCCCTCCACTTT. The chain has TRBV7-3 and TRBJ1-6, with D unclear. V lost 5 bases, J lost 0 bases, and 8 bases lay in between. The CDR3 runs to 15 residues. Germline values: CDR1 SGHTA, CDR2 FQGTGA.

This CDR3 reads CATAGFQETQYF. The CDR3 nucleotides read TGTGCCACGGCGGGGTTCCAAGAGACCCAGTACTTC. This chain connects TRBV25-1 to TRBJ2-5; D might be TRBD2 (6 bases). The V gene lost 10 bases and the J gene lost 1 base, with 10 bases spanning the gap. CDR1 is MGHDK and CDR2 is SYGVNS in the germline V gene. This CDR3 region has 12 residues.

The genes are TRBV28 and TRBJ2-7; 8 bases fit TRBD1. Trimming removed 1 base from V and 1 base from J; junction bases left unmatched: 3. This CDR3 region has 15 residues. Germline CDR1 reads MDHEN; CDR2 reads SYDVKM. CDR3 DNA: TGTGCCAGCAGTTTATACAGGGGGGAGTCCTACGAGCAGTACTTC. Its translation is CASSLYRGESYEQYF. The full variable domain, with the rest looked up from reference TRBV28 and TRBJ2-7, is DVKVTQSSRYLVKRTGEKVFLECVQDMDHENMFWYRQDPGLGLRLIYFSYDVKMKEKGDIPEGYSVSREKKERFSLILESASTNQTSMYLCASSLYRGESYEQYFGPGTRLTVT.

CDR3 nucleotide sequence: TGTGCCTCAGCGGGGAGTGCTTACGAGCAGTACTTC. Residues: CASAGSAYEQYF. The V call is TRBV27, the J call TRBJ2-7; TRBD2 matches at 7 bases. Trimming took 11 bases from V and 4 from J; bases not matched to a gene: 8. The CDR3 is 12 residues long. The V gene's germline CDR1 is MNHEY and CDR2 SMNVEV (reference sequence).

The chain combines TRBV4-1 with TRBJ2-1; D is perhaps TRBD1 or TRBD2 (5 bases each). V was shortened by 3 bases and J by 5 bases, with 17 bases between the two germline ends. CDR3 length equals 16 residues. CDR1 and CDR2 (germline): MGHRA, YSYEKL. In nucleotides, the CDR3 is TGCGCCAGCAGCCAGGGAGCCCGAGGACAAGACAATGAGCAGTTCTTC. Its translation: CASSQGARGQDNEQFF.

CDR3 sequence reads: CSARDRVAGGETQYF. The CDR3 nucleotides are TGCAGTGCTAGAGATCGGGTAGCGGGGGGGGAGACCCAGTACTTC. The V call is TRBV20-1, the J call TRBJ2-5, with 11 bases aligning to TRBD2. J was trimmed by 5 bases and V by 0 bases; bases with no gene match: 5. Germline V gene data show CDR1 as DFQATT and CDR2 as SNEGSKA (reference sequence). This CDR3 has 15 amino acids.

The gene calls are TRBV18 and TRBJ1-2, with D hard to call. In germline, CDR1 is KGHSH, CDR2 LQKENI. The length of the CDR3 is 14 residues. The V end was cut by 5 bases, the J end by 0 bases, with 10 bases between. DNA for the CDR3: TGTGCCAGCTCAAGGGCCGACCCTAACTATGGCTACACCTTC. Translated: CASSRADPNYGYTF.

This clonotype was seen just once. The rearrangement uses TRBV29-1 and TRBJ1-2; perhaps TRBD1 as D (6 bases). V was pared by 6 bases and J by 4 bases, with 15 bases between. The CDR3 extends over 13 amino acids. In germline, CDR1 is SQVTM, CDR2 ANQGSEA. The CDR3 is CSVAQGGGYGYTF. CDR3 nucleotide sequence: TGCAGCGTAGCACAGGGTGGAGGCTATGGCTACACCTTC.

The gene calls are TRBV7-3 and TRBJ2-1, with D perhaps matching TRBD2 (6 bases). V lost 0 bases to trimming and J lost 0 bases, with 12 bases between them. Looked up from germline, CDR1 is SGHTA and CDR2 is FQGTGA. CDR3 size: 17 residues. The CDR3 region has the DNA TGTGCCAGCAGCTTAACGGGTGGAGGGAGCTCCTACAATGAGCAGTTCTTC. It encodes CASSLTGGGSSYNEQFF.

This chain joins TRBV29-1 and TRBJ1-4; no clear D. Trimming took 4 bases from V and 4 from J, leaving 7 bases between them. The length of the CDR3 is 12 residues. From germline, CDR1 is SQVTM and CDR2 ANQGSEA. This CDR3 reads CSVVDINEKLFF. CDR3 DNA: TGCAGCGTTGTTGACATTAATGAAAAACTGTTTTTT.

The J gene is TRBJ2-1, the V gene TRBV27; D gene ambiguous. Germline CDR1 and CDR2: MNHEY and SMNVEV (reference sequence). V dropped 0 bases and J dropped 8 bases, with 11 bases sitting between them. The CDR3 spans 14 residues. In nucleotides, the CDR3 is TGTGCCAGCAGTTTATCGTACCGGGTAGATGAGCAGTTCTTC. Translating it yields CASSLSYRVDEQFF.

V is TRBV28 and J is TRBJ1-5; D gene ambiguous. The CDR3 sequence is 11 residues long. V was clipped by 2 bases and J by 7 bases, with 3 bases between them. CDR1 is MDHEN, CDR2 SYDVKM, per germline. CDR3 in amino acids: CASSLEQPQHF. The CDR3 coding sequence is TGTGCCAGCAGTTTAGAGCAGCCCCAGCATTTT. The whole variable domain, filled in from reference TRBV28 and TRBJ1-5, reads DVKVTQSSRYLVKRTGEKVFLECVQDMDHENMFWYRQDPGLGLRLIYFSYDVKMKEKGDIPEGYSVSREKKERFSLILESASTNQTSMYLCASSLEQPQHFGDGTRLSIL.

This chain joins TRBV29-1 and TRBJ2-5; TRBD1 matches 8 bases. Per the germline V gene, CDR1 is SQVTM and CDR2 is ANQGSEA. V shed 2 bases and J 5 bases; nucleotides not matched to a gene: 13. This CDR3 spans 16 amino acids. The CDR3 here is CSVEPGQARLGETQYF. Written as DNA, the CDR3 is TGCAGCGTTGAACCGGGACAGGCCCGTCTCGGGGAGACCCAGTACTTC. The whole variable domain, filled in from reference TRBV29-1 and TRBJ2-5, reads SAVISQKPSRDICQRGTSLTIQCQVDSQVTMMFWYRQQPGQSLTLIATANQGSEATYESGFVIDKFPISRPNLTFSTLTVSNMSPEDSSIYLCSVEPGQARLGETQYFGPGTRLLVL.

The chain uses TRBV2 and TRBJ1-3, with 8 bases that match TRBD1. After removal of 3 bases from V and 0 bases from J, the junction contained 7 bases not matched to a gene. Looked up from germline, CDR1 is SNHLY and CDR2 is FYNNEI. This CDR3 is 17 amino acids long. The CDR3 loop is CASSDGTGSSSGNTIYF. The CDR3 DNA reads as TGTGCCAGCAGTGACGGGACAGGTTCAAGCTCTGGAAACACCATATATTTT.

This chain uses TRBV4-2 with TRBJ1-4, with TRBD1 identical over 8 bases. Trimming cost V 0 bases and J 10 bases; bases outside gene matches: 1. The CDR3 spans 13 residues. The germline V gene encodes CDR1 LGHNA and CDR2 YNFKEQ. This chain's CDR3 is CASSQEQGGKLFF. The CDR3 region has the DNA TGTGCCAGCAGCCAAGAACAGGGGGGAAAACTGTTTTTT.

The chain joins TRBV5-6 to TRBJ2-3, with 7 bases aligning to TRBD2. CDR1 and CDR2 (germline): SGHDT, YYEEEE. The CDR3 has 11 residues. V trimming: 7 bases; J trimming: 13 bases; junction bases outside the gene matches: 9. The CDR3 is CASGASGKEYF. In nucleotides, the CDR3 is TGTGCCAGCGGCGCGAGCGGGAAGGAGTATTTT. Based on the CDR3 plus reference TRBV5-6 and TRBJ2-3, the full variable domain is DAGVTQSPTHLIKTRGQQVTLRCSPKSGHDTVSWYQQALGQGPQFIFQYYEEEERQRGNFPDRFSGHQFPNYSSELNVNALLLGDSALYLCASGASGKEYFGPGTRLTVL.